Below are 25 T cell receptor beta chains sequenced from a single sample in a study of blood T cells in healthy people across ages. It was with a sample-barcoded 5' primer and a J-beta primer mix that a second PCR of roughly 7 to 12 cycles was run. TCRdb analysed the 5' RACE reads with MiXCR anew, one entry per CDR3 protein. The sample has 700,000 to 850,000 distinct CDR3 sequences, 53% seen once. Sequences were obtained from blood. These receptors were collected from a man older than 75 in good health.

DNA for the CDR3: TGCGCCAGCAGCATCGACAGGGGGAATTCACCCCTCCACTTT. Its translation is CASSIDRGNSPLHF. This chain joins TRBV5-1 and TRBJ1-6; 9 positions match TRBD1. CDR1 is SGHRS, CDR2 YFSETQ, per germline. After removal of 4 bases from V and 7 bases from J, the junction contained 3 bases not matched to a gene. The CDR3 runs to 14 residues.

The chain uses TRBV4-2 and TRBJ2-2, with a weak D call TRBD1 (5 bases). The germline V gene has CDR1 LGHNA and CDR2 YNFKEQ. Trimming pared 6 bases from V and 2 bases from J, leaving 7 bases between. CDR3 length: 13 amino acids. The CDR3 region is CASRTDNTGELFF. CDR3 bases: TGTGCCAGCAGGACAGACAACACCGGGGAGCTGTTTTTT.

Remarks on this clonotype: This could be a read error, since a much larger clone is one nucleotide away. The V call is TRBV6-5, the J call TRBJ2-5, with TRBD2 identical over 10 bases. The ends lost 2 bases at V and 11 bases at J; junction bases unmatched: 11. The CDR3 is made up of 15 amino acids. Germline loops: CDR1 MNHEY, CDR2 SVGAGI. This CDR3 is CASSYGGLATGEQYF. The CDR3 DNA follows: TGTGCCAGCAGTTACGGGGGACTAGCGACGGGTGAGCAGTACTTC.

The rearrangement joins TRBV5-1 to TRBJ2-5, with TRBD2 identical over 11 bases. V dropped 3 bases and J dropped 1; count of bases not matched to a gene: 14. Germline assignment: CDR1 SGHRS and CDR2 YFSETQ. This CDR3 has 19 amino acids. The CDR3 DNA reads as TGCGCCAGCAGCTCGCCTTGGACTAGCGGGTCCAGACCCCAAGAGACCCAGTACTTC. Translated, it gives CASSSPWTSGSRPQETQYF.

The rearrangement uses TRBV27 and TRBJ1-2, with TRBD1 matching 8 bases. This CDR3 comprises 16 residues. Germline loops: CDR1 MNHEY, CDR2 SMNVEV (reference sequence). The ends lost 6 bases at V and 4 bases at J; junction bases unmatched: 13. This CDR3 is CASSTDRAHGGYGYTF. CDR3 in DNA: TGTGCCAGCAGCACGGACAGGGCCCACGGGGGCTATGGCTACACCTTC.

The chain has TRBV20-1 and TRBJ2-1, with D perhaps matching TRBD1 (5 bases). V gave up 1 base and J gave up 0 bases, with 13 bases separating them. The V gene's germline CDR1 is DFQATT and CDR2 SNEGSKA (reference sequence). This CDR3 is built from 16 residues. This chain's CDR3 is CSARAAGPSSYNEQFF. The CDR3 region has the DNA TGCAGTGCTAGAGCGGCAGGGCCCAGCTCCTACAATGAGCAGTTCTTC.

As regards this clonotype: An end of the junction differs from the germline gene, which may be a read error. The chain combines TRBV7-8 with TRBJ1-5; 10 bases align to TRBD1. The CDR3 loop spans 15 amino acids. Germline V lookup: CDR1 SGHVS, CDR2 FQNEAQ. CDR3 in amino acids: CTSSRQGALRQPQHF. The CDR3, as DNA: TGTACCAGCAGCCGACAGGGGGCCCTTAGACAGCCCCAGCATTTT.

The J gene is TRBJ2-1, the V gene TRBV7-2; the D gene is possibly TRBD2 (6 bases). V lost 6 bases and J lost 7, with 13 bases in between. The CDR3 length is 13 residues. CDR1 is SGHTA and CDR2 is FQGNSA in the germline V gene. The CDR3 spells CASSLAYGNEQFF. The CDR3 DNA reads TGTGCCAGCAGTCTAGCGTACGGGAATGAGCAGTTCTTC. The full variable domain, with the rest looked up from reference TRBV7-2 and TRBJ2-1, is GAGVSQSPSNKVTEKGKDVELRCDPISGHTALYWYRQSLGQGLEFLIYFQGNSAPDKSGLPSDRFSAERTGGSVSTLTIQRTQQEDSAVYLCASSLAYGNEQFFGPGTRLTVL.

This clonotype was observed a few times. The V and J genes are TRBV5-8 and TRBJ2-1, with TRBD2 matching 7 bases. Germline CDR1 reads SGHTS; CDR2 reads YDEGEE. The V segment lost 4 bases and the J segment 7 bases; nucleotides outside the gene matches: 8. CDR3 length: 14 amino acids. This chain's CDR3 is CASSLGRVTNEQFF. CDR3 bases: TGTGCCAGCAGCCTTGGGAGGGTCACTAATGAGCAGTTCTTC.

The chain combines TRBV3-1 with TRBJ2-1, with D possibly TRBD2 on 6 matching bases. V shed 4 bases and J shed 4 bases, with 23 bases lying between them. Germline assignment: CDR1 LGHDT and CDR2 YNNKEL (reference sequence). CDR3 length: 18 residues. The CDR3 bases are TGTGCCAGCAGCCGTAGGGAGCTTTCCGGGAGATCATACAATGAGCAGTTCTTC. Its translation: CASSRRELSGRSYNEQFF.

The rearrangement joins TRBV28 to TRBJ1-5; D possibly corresponds to TRBD1 (6 bases). V lost 6 bases and J 1 base, leaving 13 bases between the germline ends. The CDR3 contains 15 residues. Germline loops: CDR1 MDHEN, CDR2 SYDVKM. The CDR3 reads CASRSPGGSNQPQHF. The CDR3 DNA follows: TGTGCCAGCAGGTCCCCGGGGGGCAGCAATCAGCCCCAGCATTTT.

The CDR3 region is CASSVSIGTSGRSYEQYF. CDR3 coding DNA: TGCGCCAGCAGTGTTTCGATCGGGACTAGCGGGAGGTCTTACGAGCAGTACTTC. The V call is TRBV10-2, the J call TRBJ2-7; 15 bases are shared with TRBD2. Germline V gene data show CDR1 as WSHSY and CDR2 as SAAADI. V lost 4 bases and J lost 4; bases outside the gene matches: 11. This CDR3 region has 18 residues.

The chain is built from TRBV20-1 and TRBJ2-5; D unresolved. Trimming left V 3 bases short and J 2 bases short, with 13 bases between. CDR3 length: 14 amino acids. Germline V lookup: CDR1 DFQATT, CDR2 SNEGSKA (reference sequence). The CDR3 region is CSARNLAEQETQYF. The DNA of the CDR3 is TGCAGTGCTAGGAATCTGGCGGAGCAAGAGACCCAGTACTTC.

This sequence joins TRBV12-3 or TRBV12-4 and TRBJ2-7; 7 bases line up with TRBD1. The length of the CDR3 is 11 residues. Unmatched junction bases numbered 4, after V lost 5 bases and J lost 9 bases. CDR3 region: CASSLGTVQYF. CDR3 in DNA: TGTGCCAGCAGTCTCGGGACAGTGCAGTACTTC.

This clonotype was found a few times. The V gene is TRBV11-2, the J gene TRBJ1-1, with a possible D match to TRBD1 (6 bases). The CDR3 sequence is 15 residues long. Germline assignment: CDR1 SGHAT and CDR2 FQNNGV. V was clipped by 2 bases and J by 4 bases, with 14 bases between them. As DNA, the CDR3 is TGTGCCAGCAGCTTATTCGAAGGGGGTGGCACTGAAGCTTTCTTT. Translating it yields CASSLFEGGGTEAFF.

This chain links TRBV27 with TRBJ2-7, with D unresolved. The CDR3 contains 15 residues. Germline V gene lookup returns CDR1 MNHEY and CDR2 SMNVEV (reference sequence). Trimming left V 5 bases short and J 0 bases short, with 14 bases between. CDR3 region: CASSPLAKSSYEQYF. Here the CDR3 DNA reads TGTGCCAGCAGTCCATTGGCGAAAAGCTCCTACGAGCAGTACTTC.

This clonotype was counted a few times. The CDR3 loop reads CASSHGPGFQETQYF. DNA for the CDR3: TGTGCCAGCAGCCATGGACCGGGCTTCCAAGAGACCCAGTACTTC. The chain carries TRBV14 and TRBJ2-5; D call uncertain. CDR3 size: 15 residues. Trimming shortened V by 3 bases and J by 1 base, and 12 bases separated the two germline ends. Germline loops: CDR1 SGHDN, CDR2 FVKESK.

This chain uses TRBV6-5 with TRBJ1-5; D is undetermined. This CDR3 spans 13 amino acids. Germline CDR1 reads MNHEY; CDR2 reads SVGAGI. The V gene lost 0 bases and the J gene lost 4 bases, with 4 bases spanning the gap. For the CDR3, the DNA is TGTGCCAGCAGTTACTCGGTTAATCAGCCCCAGCATTTT. As protein: CASSYSVNQPQHF.

V is TRBV28 and J is TRBJ2-5, with D tentatively TRBD1 or TRBD2 (5 bases each). The CDR3 loop spans 15 amino acids. Trimming pared 0 bases from V and 4 bases from J, leaving 12 bases between. CDR1 is MDHEN and CDR2 is SYDVKM in the germline V gene. The CDR3 sequence is CASSLWNPGRETQYF. DNA of the CDR3: TGTGCCAGCAGTTTATGGAACCCAGGGAGAGAGACCCAGTACTTC.

This clonotype showed up just a few times. This chain links TRBV2 with TRBJ1-1, with D perhaps TRBD1 (6 bases). Germline V gives CDR1 SNHLY, CDR2 FYNNEI. V was cut by 2 bases and J by 3 bases, with 7 bases left in between. This CDR3 has 13 residues. CDR3 DNA sequence: TGTGCCAGCAGTGAACGGGGGCACACTGAAGCTTTCTTT. It yields the protein CASSERGHTEAFF.

The chain is built from TRBV5-6 and TRBJ2-4; D is unclear. Gene TRBJ2-7 matches the end of the DNA better, so the J call may be wrong. Germline-derived CDR1 and CDR2 are SGHDT and YYEEEE. The CDR3 contains 14 residues. CDR3 DNA sequence: TGTGCCAGCAGAGTCTTCGGCGGATCCTACGAGCAGTACTTC. It codes for CASRVFGGSYEQYF.

This clonotype was seen only once. The CDR3: CASSPLRGSSYNEQYF. The CDR3 coding sequence is TGTGCCAGCAGCCCGCTCAGGGGTAGCTCCTACAATGAGCAGTACTTC. The V gene is TRBV7-9, the J gene TRBJ2-1; the D gene is possibly TRBD1 (6 bases). The last part of the DNA fits TRBJ2-7 better; the J call may be wrong. The CDR3 has 16 amino acids. Germline V gene data show CDR1 as SEHNR and CDR2 as FQNEAQ (reference sequence).

DNA of the CDR3: TGTGCCATCAGGACTAGCGGCGGCACAGATACGCAGTATTTT. Its translation: CAIRTSGGTDTQYF. The chain uses TRBV10-3 and TRBJ2-3; 9 bases match TRBD2. Germline CDR1 is ENHRY and CDR2 is SYGVKD. Unmatched junction bases numbered 2, after V lost 6 bases and J lost 1 base. CDR3 length: 14 amino acids.

The chain combines TRBV11-1 with TRBJ2-1; 9 nucleotides match TRBD1. Germline CDR1 reads SGHAT; CDR2 reads FQDESV (reference sequence). Trimming took 3 bases from V and 5 from J; bases not matched to a gene: 8. The CDR3 contains 16 residues. CDR3 nucleotides: TGTGCCAGCAGCTTTAGGGGACAGGGTTGGGACAATGAGCAGTTCTTC. Protein sequence: CASSFRGQGWDNEQFF.

The V call is TRBV2, the J call TRBJ1-4; possible D gene TRBD1, 5 bases. This CDR3 has 14 residues. V lost 4 bases and J lost 4, with 10 bases in between. CDR1 is SNHLY and CDR2 is FYNNEI in the germline V gene. CDR3 region: CASSGTHGNEKLFF. As DNA, the CDR3 is TGTGCCAGCAGTGGGACACACGGTAATGAAAAACTGTTTTTT.